Presented here are 11 T cell receptor beta chains from one specimen sequenced in a study of shared clonotypes between healthy human individuals (dated by TCRdb to 2020 to 2021). Preparation of the library involved the immunoSEQ multiplex PCR assay. The table comes from immuneACCESS by way of TCRdb, which keeps in-frame sequences with V and J called. Part of the clones is missing from these tables; in studies checked, under half for an unresolved V gene and the rest for unknown reasons. The sample table lists roughly 520,000 clones, around 95% of them with a count of one. The ten largest clones add up to about 0.067% of the sample. Sequencing used naive CD4+ T cells sorted from blood. According to the study, the label for this sample's cell subset or site signals: CD45RA+ positively selected. These receptors all stem from a woman in her 30s in good health.

The chain uses TRBV18 and TRBJ1-1; D is perhaps TRBD1 (5 bases). Germline V lookup: CDR1 KGHSH, CDR2 LQKENI. This CDR3 comprises 14 residues. Between the trimmed V and J ends, which lost 6 bases and 11 bases, there was a span of 22 bases. CDR3 residues: CASSRNPGREGAFF. Here the CDR3 DNA reads TGTGCCAGCTCCCGGAACCCGGGGCGAGAGGGGGCTTTCTTT.

V is TRBV7-2 and J is TRBJ2-7, with D perhaps TRBD1 (6 bases). Germline CDR1 SGHTA, CDR2 FQGNSA. The length of the CDR3 is 14 residues. Trimming took off 5 bases at V and 2 bases at J, with 13 bases between the two ends. CDR3 loop: CASSGSTGPYEQYF. The CDR3 DNA is TGTGCCAGCAGCGGATCGACAGGACCCTACGAGCAGTACTTC.

In nucleotides, the CDR3 is TGTGCCAGCAGCTTGGTGGGAGAGGATACGCAGTATTTT. Amino acids: CASSLVGEDTQYF. This chain connects TRBV5-4 to TRBJ2-3, with D perhaps matching TRBD2 (5 bases). Germline lookup yields CDR1 SGHNT and CDR2 YYREEE (reference sequence). The CDR3 is made up of 13 amino acids. Trimming shortened V by 0 bases and J by 6 bases, and 8 bases separated the two germline ends. The full variable domain, in which reference TRBV5-4 and TRBJ2-3 provide the parts outside the CDR3, is ETGVTQSPTHLIKTRGQQVTLRCSSQSGHNTVSWYQQALGQGPQFIFQYYREEENGRGNFPPRFSGLQFPNYSSELNVNALELDDSALYLCASSLVGEDTQYFGPGTRLTVL.

The CDR3 loop reads CASSLVRDSKNTDTQYF. The DNA for the CDR3 is TGTGCCAGCAGCTTAGTAAGGGATTCTAAAAACACAGATACGCAGTATTTT. This chain links TRBV11-2 with TRBJ2-3; D gene unclear. V lost 1 base and J lost 2, with 16 bases in between. CDR3 length: 17 residues. Germline V gene sequence: CDR1 SGHAT, CDR2 FQNNGV.

The V call is TRBV5-1, the J call TRBJ1-3; possibly TRBD1 for D (5 bases). CDR1 is SGHRS and CDR2 is YFSETQ in the germline V gene. This CDR3 contains 16 residues. Trimming stripped 1 base from V and 1 base from J, with 12 bases between. CDR3 sequence reads: CASSLLPQVSGNTIYF. The CDR3 DNA follows: TGCGCCAGCAGCTTGTTGCCACAGGTATCTGGAAACACCATATATTTT.

The chain is built from TRBV27 and TRBJ2-1; 10 positions match TRBD2. The V and J ends lost 4 bases and 5 bases, in that order; junction bases with no gene match: 5. Germline loops: CDR1 MNHEY, CDR2 SMNVEV (reference sequence). This CDR3 spans 15 amino acids. CDR3: CASSYSGRPNNEQFF. CDR3 sequence (DNA): TGTGCCAGCAGTTATAGCGGGAGGCCCAACAATGAGCAGTTCTTC.

The chain employs TRBV29-1 and TRBJ1-1; D is ambiguous. With 4 bases removed from V and 8 bases from J, the gap between germline ends came to 11 bases. The CDR3 runs 11 residues. The germline V gene has CDR1 SQVTM and CDR2 ANQGSEA. The CDR3 protein is CSVASTLEAFF. In DNA form, the CDR3 reads TGCAGCGTTGCGTCCACACTGGAAGCTTTCTTT.

The chain carries TRBV5-1 and TRBJ2-7; no reliable D call. Trimming took off 5 bases at V and 0 bases at J, with 12 bases between the two ends. The germline gives CDR1 SGHRS, CDR2 YFSETQ. This CDR3 comprises 14 residues. CDR3 coding DNA: TGCGCCAGCAGGTTGCAGGAACTCTCCTACGAGCAGTACTTC. This gives the protein CASRLQELSYEQYF.

The chain couples TRBV5-4 to TRBJ2-5; weak D call: TRBD2 (5 bases). The germline gives CDR1 SGHNT, CDR2 YYREEE (reference sequence). This CDR3 comprises 16 residues. V was cut by 0 bases and J by 0 bases, with 12 bases left in between. CDR3 bases: TGTGCCAGCAGCTTGGAGCTAGCAGTTAACCAAGAGACCCAGTACTTC. Translating gives CASSLELAVNQETQYF.

This clone was recorded only once. The rearrangement links TRBV28 to TRBJ1-5; D is undetermined. This CDR3 comprises 15 residues. V was pared by 5 bases and J by 11 bases, with 22 bases between. In germline, CDR1 is MDHEN, CDR2 SYDVKM. This CDR3 is CASSPGGETGSSQHF. In DNA, the CDR3 is TGTGCCAGCAGTCCCGGTGGAGAAACCGGCTCGTCCCAGCATTTT. Together with reference TRBV28 and TRBJ1-5, the CDR3 gives the full variable domain: DVKVTQSSRYLVKRTGEKVFLECVQDMDHENMFWYRQDPGLGLRLIYFSYDVKMKEKGDIPEGYSVSREKKERFSLILESASTNQTSMYLCASSPGGETGSSQHFGDGTRLSIL.

This chain uses TRBV7-5 with TRBJ1-2; the table's D call TRBD1 went unverified against the DNA. TRBV7-5 is a pseudogene locus. This CDR3 comprises 15 residues. CDR3 residues: CVRSLRQGANYGYTF. CDR3 DNA: TGTGTCAGAAGCCTACGACAGGGGGCTAACTATGGCTACACCTTC.